The rows below give T cell receptor beta chains drawn from one sample of a study of blood T cell repertoires in COVID-19. Method: immunoSEQ multiplex PCR; TCRdb's copy keeps in-frame clones and lacks some. Of 200,000 to 250,000 clones in the sample, more than 75% were seen once. The sequenced sample consisted of peripheral blood. These receptors were collected from a woman aged 25 to 39 who had recovered from COVID-19. Each CDR3 is given with its conserved first and last residue. Fields, in order: J gene, clone size, D gene, V gene, CDR3 protein, CDR3 DNA. A D gene is named only where the DNA matches it firmly. Size is stated for part of the rows, as once, few or many counts, or as a class when the clone is expanded.

TRBJ2-3	NA	TRBD2	TRBV3-1/TRBV3-2	CASSQRGLAGTDTQYF	TGTGCCAGCAGCCAAAGGGGACTAGCGGGGACAGATACGCAGTATTTT
TRBJ2-6	NA	NA	TRBV2	CASSVQGRSGANVLTF	TGTGCCAGCAGTGTACAGGGTAGGTCTGGGGCCAACGTCCTGACTTTC
TRBJ2-7	NA	NA	TRBV27	CASSFSSSYEQYF	TGTGCCAGCAGTTTTAGCAGCTCCTACGAGCAGTACTTC
TRBJ2-2	NA	TRBD1	TRBV7-9	CASSLYGTANTGELFF	TGTGCCAGCAGCTTATATGGGACAGCAAACACCGGGGAGCTGTTTTTT
TRBJ1-1	NA	NA	TRBV5-6	CASSNNQGGGTEAFF	TGTGCCAGCAGCAACAACCAAGGGGGGGGCACTGAAGCTTTCTTT
TRBJ2-3	once	TRBD2	TRBV6-9	CASSLAGGKDTQYF	TGTGCCAGCAGTTTAGCGGGGGGCAAAGATACGCAGTATTTT
TRBJ2-5	NA	NA	TRBV7-3	CASSLGVGETQYF	TGTGCCAGCAGCTTAGGTGTTGGCGAGACCCAGTACTTC
TRBJ2-2	NA	NA	TRBV19	CASSIERASVTNTGELFF	TGTGCCAGTAGTATAGAGAGGGCTAGCGTGACGAACACCGGGGAGCTGTTTTTT
TRBJ2-1	NA	TRBD2	TRBV19	CASRRGAGREYNEQFF	TGTGCCAGTAGGAGGGGAGCGGGGAGAGAATACAATGAGCAGTTCTTC
TRBJ2-5	NA	NA	TRBV4-1	CASSQGILAGGTQYF	TGCGCCAGCAGCCAAGGTATACTAGCAGGCGGGACCCAGTACTTC
TRBJ1-6	NA	TRBD1	TRBV5-1	CASSLAHDQDRVNSPLHF	TGCGCCAGCAGCTTAGCCCACGACCAGGACAGGGTTAATTCACCCCTCCACTTT
TRBJ1-1	NA	NA	TRBV7-9	CASSAKGVGVLMNTEAFF	TGTGCCAGCAGCGCCAAGGGGGTTGGGGTACTCATGAACACTGAAGCTTTCTTT
TRBJ2-2	NA	TRBD1	TRBV28	CASKERTGFTGELFF	TGTGCCAGCAAGGAACGGACAGGGTTCACCGGGGAGCTGTTTTTT
TRBJ2-1	NA	NA	TRBV2	CASSEVVGGTEQFF	TGTGCCAGCAGTGAAGTGGTGGGGGGAACTGAGCAGTTCTTC
TRBJ2-3	few	NA	TRBV3-1/TRBV3-2	CASSQVGTQYF	TGTGCCAGCAGCCAAGTCGGGACGCAGTATTTT
TRBJ2-2	NA	NA	TRBV6-4	CASSGSENTGELFF	TGTGCCAGCAGTGGATCAGAGAACACCGGGGAGCTGTTTTTT
TRBJ1-2	NA	NA	TRBV6-5	CASKLRGRFGYTF	TGTGCCAGCAAACTCAGAGGGCGGTTTGGCTACACCTTC
TRBJ1-1	NA	TRBD1	TRBV6-5	CASRRTGEGAFF	TGTGCCAGCAGGCGGACAGGGGAGGGTGCTTTCTTT
TRBJ2-5	NA	TRBD2	TRBV4-2	CASSQESIGAGGLLETQYF	TGTGCCAGCAGCCAAGAGAGTATCGGAGCGGGGGGGCTATTGGAGACCCAGTACTTC
TRBJ2-3	NA	TRBD2	TRBV9	CASSPRLAGVTDTQYF	TGTGCCAGCAGCCCCAGACTAGCGGGGGTCACAGATACGCAGTATTTT
TRBJ2-1	NA	TRBD2	TRBV4-2	CASSQGRDYPWNEQFF	TGTGCCAGCAGCCAAGGACGGGACTACCCCTGGAATGAGCAGTTCTTC